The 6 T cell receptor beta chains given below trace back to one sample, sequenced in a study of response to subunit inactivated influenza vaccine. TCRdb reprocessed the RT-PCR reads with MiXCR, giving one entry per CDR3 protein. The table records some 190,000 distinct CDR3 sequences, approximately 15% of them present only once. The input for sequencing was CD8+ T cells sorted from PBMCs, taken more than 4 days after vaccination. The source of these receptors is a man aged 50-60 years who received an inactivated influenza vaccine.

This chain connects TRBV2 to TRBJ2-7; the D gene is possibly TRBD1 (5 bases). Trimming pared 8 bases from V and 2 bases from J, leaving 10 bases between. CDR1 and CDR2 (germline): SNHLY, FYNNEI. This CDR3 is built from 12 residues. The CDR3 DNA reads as TGTGCCAGCGACTTAGGGGCCTACGAGCAGTACTTC. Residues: CASDLGAYEQYF.

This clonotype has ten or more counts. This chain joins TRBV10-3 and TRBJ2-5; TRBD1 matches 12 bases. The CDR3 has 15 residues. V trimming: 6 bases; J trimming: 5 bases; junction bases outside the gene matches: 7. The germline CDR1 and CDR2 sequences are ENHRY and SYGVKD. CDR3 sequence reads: CAIRPGQGARETQYF. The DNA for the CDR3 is TGTGCCATCAGACCGGGACAGGGGGCTCGTGAGACCCAGTACTTC.

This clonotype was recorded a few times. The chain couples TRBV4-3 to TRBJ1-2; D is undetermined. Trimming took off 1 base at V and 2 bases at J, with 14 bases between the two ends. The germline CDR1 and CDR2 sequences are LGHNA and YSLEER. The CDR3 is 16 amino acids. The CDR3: CASSQVWLTLNYGYTF. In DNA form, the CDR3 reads TGCGCCAGCAGCCAAGTGTGGCTGACGCTGAACTATGGCTACACCTTC.

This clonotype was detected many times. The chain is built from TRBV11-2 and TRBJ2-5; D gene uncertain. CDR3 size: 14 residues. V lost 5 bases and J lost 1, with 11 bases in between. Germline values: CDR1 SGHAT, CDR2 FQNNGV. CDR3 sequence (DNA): TGTGCCAGCAGCCCTCAATGGACCCAAGAGACCCAGTACTTC. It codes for CASSPQWTQETQYF.

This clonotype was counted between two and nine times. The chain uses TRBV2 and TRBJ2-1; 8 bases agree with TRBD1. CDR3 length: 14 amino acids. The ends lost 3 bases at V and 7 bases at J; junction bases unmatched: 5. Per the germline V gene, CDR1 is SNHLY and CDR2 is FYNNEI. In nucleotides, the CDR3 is TGTGCCAGCAGTGATCCAGGGGGCGGGAATGAGCAGTTCTTC. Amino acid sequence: CASSDPGGGNEQFF. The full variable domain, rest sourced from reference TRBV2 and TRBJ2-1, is EPEVTQTPSHQVTQMGQEVILRCVPISNHLYFYWYRQILGQKVEFLVSFYNNEISEKSEIFDDQFSVERPDGSNFTLKIRSTKLEDSAMYFCASSDPGGGNEQFFGPGTRLTVL.

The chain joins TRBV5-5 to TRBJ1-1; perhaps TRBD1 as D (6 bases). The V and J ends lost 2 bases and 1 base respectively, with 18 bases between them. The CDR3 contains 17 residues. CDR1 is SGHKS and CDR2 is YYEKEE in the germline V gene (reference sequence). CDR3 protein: CASSLYGTPEPNTEAFF. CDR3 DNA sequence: TGTGCCAGCAGCTTATACGGGACACCCGAACCGAACACTGAAGCTTTCTTT.